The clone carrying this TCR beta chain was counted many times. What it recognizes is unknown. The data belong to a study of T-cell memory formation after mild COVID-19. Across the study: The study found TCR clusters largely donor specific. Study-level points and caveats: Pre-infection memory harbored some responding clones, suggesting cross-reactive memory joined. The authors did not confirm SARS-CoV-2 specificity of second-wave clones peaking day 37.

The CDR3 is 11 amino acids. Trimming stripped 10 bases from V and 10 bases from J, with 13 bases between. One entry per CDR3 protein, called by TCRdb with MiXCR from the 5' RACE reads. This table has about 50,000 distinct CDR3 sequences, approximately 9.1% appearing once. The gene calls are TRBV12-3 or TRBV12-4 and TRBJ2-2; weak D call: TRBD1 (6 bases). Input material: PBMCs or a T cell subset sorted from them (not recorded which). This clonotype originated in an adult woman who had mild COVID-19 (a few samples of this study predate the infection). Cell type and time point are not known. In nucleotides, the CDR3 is TGTGCCATCTCAGGGGAGAAGGAGCTGTTTTTT. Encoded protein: CAISGEKELFF.